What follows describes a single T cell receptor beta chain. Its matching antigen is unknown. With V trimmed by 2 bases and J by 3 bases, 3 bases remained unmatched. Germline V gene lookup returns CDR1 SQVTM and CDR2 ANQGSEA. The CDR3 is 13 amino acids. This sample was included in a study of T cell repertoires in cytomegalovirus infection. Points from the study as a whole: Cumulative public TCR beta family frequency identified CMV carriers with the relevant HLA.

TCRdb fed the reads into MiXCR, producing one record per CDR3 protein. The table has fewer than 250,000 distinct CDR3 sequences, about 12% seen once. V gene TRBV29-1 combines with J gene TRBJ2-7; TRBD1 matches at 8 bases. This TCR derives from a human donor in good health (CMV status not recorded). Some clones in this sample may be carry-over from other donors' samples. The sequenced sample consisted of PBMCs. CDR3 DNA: TGCAGCGTTGAAAGGACAGGGAGCTACGAGCAGTACTTC. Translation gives CSVERTGSYEQYF.